The entry that follows covers one TCR beta chain sequence. Its antigen is as yet unknown. This sample was included in a study of cytomegalovirus exposure and HLA in healthy donors. Study outcomes and limitations: The study had only CMV serostatus as immune exposure information.

V lost 2 bases, J lost 2 bases, and 15 bases lay in between. Germline V gives CDR1 LNHDA, CDR2 SQIVND (reference sequence). This CDR3 has 16 residues. The PCR ran on 60 Vbeta and 13 Jbeta primers. The assay was immunoSEQ multiplex PCR, and TCRdb's table has in-frame clones only and misses some. The sample holds 100,000 to 150,000 clones, 75% to 85% seen once. Source material: PBMCs. This chain links TRBV19 with TRBJ2-5, with a tentative D call TRBD2 (6 bases). The TCR originated in a male donor in good health and CMV-seronegative. The CDR3 here is CASSINGGTLQETQYF. The CDR3 nucleotides read TGTGCCAGTAGTATAAACGGGGGTACATTACAAGAGACCCAGTACTTC.